Presented here are 26 T cell receptor beta chains from one specimen sequenced in a study of neurological immune-mediated disorders. Via MiXCR, TCRdb re-called the 5' RACE reads, giving one row per CDR3 protein. The sample contains around 66,000 distinct CDR3 sequences, 4% to 6% of which appear only once. Sequencing was performed on PBMCs. These TCRs come from a woman aged 25-40 years with multiple sclerosis.

This clonotype appeared a few times. The chain employs TRBV10-3 and TRBJ2-1; no definite D call. The ends were cut back, 0 bases at V and 3 bases at J, with 18 bases in the middle. This CDR3 has 18 amino acids. Germline values: CDR1 ENHRY, CDR2 SYGVKD. For the CDR3, the DNA is TGTGCCATCAGTGAGTCATCAGGAAACTCCTCCGACTACAATGAGCAGTTCTTC. This encodes CAISESSGNSSDYNEQFF.

The chain couples TRBV5-1 to TRBJ1-1; no clear D. The germline gives CDR1 SGHRS, CDR2 YFSETQ. The V and J ends lost 1 base and 1 base respectively, with 5 bases between them. This CDR3 has 13 residues. The CDR3, as DNA: TGCGCCAGCAGCTTGCGGACGAACACTGAAGCTTTCTTT. Amino acids: CASSLRTNTEAFF.

This clonotype has a handful of counts. No conserved phenylalanine or tryptophan ends this CDR3, so it is likely a read error. The CDR3 loop reads CSVEEFRSQETQYN. CDR3 DNA sequence: TGCAGCGTTGAAGAGTTCCGCTCTCAAGAGACCCAGTACAAC. The chain links TRBV29-1 to TRBJ2-5; no firm D call. Between the trimmed V and J ends, which lost 0 bases and 2 bases, there was a span of 10 bases. Germline V lookup: CDR1 SQVTM, CDR2 ANQGSEA. The CDR3 length is 14 residues.

With respect to this clonotype: At one of its ends the junction is not consistent with the germline gene, which may arise from a read error. The chain is built from TRBV5-6 and TRBJ1-6; D gene ambiguous. Germline lookup yields CDR1 SGHDT and CDR2 YYEEEE. The CDR3 has 15 amino acids. CDR3 in amino acids: CASSRQDSPNSPLNF. CDR3 nucleotides: TGTGCCAGCAGTCGCCAGGACTCTCCGAATTCACCCCTCAACTTT.

This clonotype was found many times. This chain links TRBV7-3 with TRBJ2-3, with D possibly matching TRBD1 (7 bases). The germline V and J ends were trimmed by 5 bases and 6 bases, with 12 bases remaining between them. The CDR3 spans 13 residues. Germline lookup yields CDR1 SGHTA and CDR2 FQGTGA. The CDR3 nucleotides read TGTGCCAGCAGCGTAGCAGGGGGGGATACGCAGTATTTT. Translation gives CASSVAGGDTQYF. The full variable domain, rest sourced from reference TRBV7-3 and TRBJ2-3, is GAGVSQTPSNKVTEKGKYVELRCDPISGHTALYWYRQSLGQGPEFLIYFQGTGAADDSGLPNDRFFAVRPEGSVSTLKIQRTERGDSAVYLCASSVAGGDTQYFGPGTRLTVL.

This clonotype was picked up many times. The chain combines TRBV5-1 with TRBJ2-5; D ambiguous. The V and J ends lost 1 base and 5 bases respectively, with 15 bases between them. CDR1 is SGHRS, CDR2 YFSETQ, per germline. The CDR3 consists of 15 residues. CDR3 sequence reads: CASSLTEPRVETQYF. Written as DNA, the CDR3 is TGCGCCAGCAGCTTGACGGAACCTCGCGTGGAGACCCAGTACTTC.

This clonotype was found many times. This chain connects TRBV27 to TRBJ1-3; no definite D call. The CDR3 runs to 11 residues. Looked up from germline, CDR1 is MNHEY and CDR2 is SMNVEV (reference sequence). The ends were cut back, 4 bases at V and 4 bases at J, with 2 bases in the middle. In nucleotides, the CDR3 is TGTGCCAGCAGTTCAGGAAACACCATATATTTT. It is translated as CASSSGNTIYF.

The chain links TRBV7-9 to TRBJ2-3, with TRBD1 as a possible D gene (6 bases). V lost 5 bases, J lost 0 bases, and 9 bases lay in between. The CDR3 length is 14 residues. Germline CDR1 reads SEHNR; CDR2 reads FQNEAQ (reference sequence). The CDR3 nucleotides read TGTGCCAGCAGCGAGGACAGAAGCACAGATACGCAGTATTTT. Protein: CASSEDRSTDTQYF.

This chain uses TRBV5-1 with TRBJ2-2; D may correspond to TRBD1 or TRBD2 (5 bases each). CDR3 size: 16 residues. Trimming shortened V by 6 bases and J by 4 bases, and 19 bases separated the two germline ends. Germline CDR1 SGHRS, CDR2 YFSETQ. CDR3 bases: TGCGCCAGCACCCTCGGGGCAGACACTACCACCGGGGAGCTGTTTTTT. Translation gives CASTLGADTTTGELFF.

This clonotype was counted at least ten times. V usage is TRBV12-3 or TRBV12-4 and J usage is TRBJ2-2, with D uncertain. The CDR3 covers 12 residues. Trimming took off 6 bases at V and 1 base at J, with 3 bases between the two ends. This chain's CDR3 is CASSQNTGELFF. The DNA of the CDR3 is TGTGCCAGCAGCCAGAACACCGGGGAGCTGTTTTTT.

This clonotype has a count of ten or more. The chain has TRBV20-1 and TRBJ1-1; D not resolved. The CDR3 covers 13 residues. Trimming shortened V by 3 bases and J by 1 base, and 9 bases separated the two germline ends. Germline CDR1 DFQATT, CDR2 SNEGSKA (reference sequence). The DNA of the CDR3 is TGCAGTGCTAGGGAAAAATCGAACACTGAAGCTTTCTTT. Translating gives CSAREKSNTEAFF.

About this clonotype: A much larger clone sits a single nucleotide away, making a read error possible. The chain couples TRBV7-8 to TRBJ1-5; D gene unclear. The CDR3 sequence is 16 residues long. Germline V gene sequence: CDR1 SGHVS, CDR2 FQNEAQ. The ends were cut back, 4 bases at V and 6 bases at J, with 19 bases in the middle. This CDR3 is CASSSAHQETGQPQHF. As DNA, the CDR3 is TGTGCCAGCAGCTCAGCCCACCAGGAAACCGGTCAGCCCCAGCATTTT. The whole variable domain, filled in from reference TRBV7-8 and TRBJ1-5, reads GAGVSQSPRYKVAKRGQDVALRCDPISGHVSLFWYQQALGQGPEFLTYFQNEAQLDKSGLPSDRFFAERPEGSVSTLKIQRTQQEDSAVYLCASSSAHQETGQPQHFGDGTRLSIL.

This clonotype was seen repeatedly, ten times or more. The chain couples TRBV3-1 to TRBJ2-2; D is possibly TRBD2 (6 bases). There are 15 residues in the CDR3. Germline lookup yields CDR1 LGHDT and CDR2 YNNKEL (reference sequence). Between the trimmed V and J ends, which lost 7 bases and 2 bases, there was a span of 14 bases. The CDR3: CASTAWDFNTGELFF. The CDR3 DNA reads as TGTGCCAGCACTGCCTGGGACTTCAACACCGGGGAGCTGTTTTTT.

This clonotype came up many times. This chain connects TRBV20-1 to TRBJ1-1, with D perhaps TRBD1 (6 bases). Germline loops: CDR1 DFQATT, CDR2 SNEGSKA (reference sequence). Deletions cut 6 bases from V and 3 bases from J, with 20 bases between. The CDR3 totals 15 residues. CDR3 DNA sequence: TGCAGTGCCTTACCACAGGGTCGGTCGGACACTGAAGCTTTCTTT. Its translation is CSALPQGRSDTEAFF.

This clonotype was seen repeatedly, ten times or more. The V gene is TRBV15, the J gene TRBJ2-7, with a weak D call TRBD1 (5 bases). The CDR3 totals 12 residues. Germline loops: CDR1 LNHNV, CDR2 YYDKDF (reference sequence). V was pared by 1 base and J by 4 bases, with 5 bases between. DNA for the CDR3: TGTGCCACCAGCAGAGCAGGGTACGAGCAGTACTTC. Encoded protein: CATSRAGYEQYF.

There are many counts of this clonotype. The V gene is TRBV5-1, the J gene TRBJ2-2, with unresolved D. CDR1 and CDR2 (germline): SGHRS, YFSETQ. The V and J ends lost 2 bases and 2 bases respectively, with 10 bases between them. The CDR3 runs 15 residues. The CDR3 DNA reads as TGCGCCAGCAGCTTCGAACGGCTTAACACCGGGGAGCTGTTTTTT. Its protein product is CASSFERLNTGELFF. The entire variable domain, with the rest obtained from reference TRBV5-1 and TRBJ2-2, is as follows: KAGVTQTPRYLIKTRGQQVTLSCSPISGHRSVSWYQQTPGQGLQFLFEYFSETQRNKGNFPGRFSGRQFSNSRSEMNVSTLELGDSALYLCASSFERLNTGELFFGEGSRLTVL.

V gene TRBV10-3 combines with J gene TRBJ2-6; no reliable D call. Germline lookup yields CDR1 ENHRY and CDR2 SYGVKD. This CDR3 is 17 amino acids long. The V end lost 5 bases, the J end lost 0 bases, and 14 bases lay between the germline ends. The CDR3: CAISLSSTPSGANVLTF. DNA for the CDR3: TGTGCCATCAGTCTGTCCAGCACACCCTCTGGGGCCAACGTCCTGACTTTC.

Many counts were recorded for this clonotype. The chain combines TRBV5-1 with TRBJ2-7; no clear D. Trimming took off 2 bases at V and 0 bases at J, with 9 bases between the two ends. CDR1 and CDR2 from the germline V gene are SGHRS and YFSETQ. The CDR3 covers 14 residues. The CDR3, as DNA: TGCGCCAGCAGCTTAACAGCTAACTCCTACGAGCAGTACTTC. Encoded protein: CASSLTANSYEQYF.

In its sample, this clonotype was seen a few times. This chain links TRBV9 with TRBJ1-3, with unresolved D. The V gene's germline CDR1 is SGDLS and CDR2 YYNGEE. With 0 bases removed from V and 0 bases from J, the gap between germline ends came to 10 bases. The CDR3 covers 16 residues. CDR3 sequence: CASSVEPGRSGNTIYF. CDR3 in DNA: TGTGCCAGCAGCGTAGAACCGGGTCGCTCTGGAAACACCATATATTTT.

This clonotype was found many times. The genes are TRBV5-1 and TRBJ2-5, with a tentative D call TRBD2 (6 bases). Trimming shortened V by 0 bases and J by 0 bases, and 12 bases separated the two germline ends. Germline values: CDR1 SGHRS, CDR2 YFSETQ. The CDR3 is 16 amino acids. CDR3 region: CASSLVGGTYQETQYF. The DNA for the CDR3 is TGCGCCAGCAGCTTGGTTGGAGGGACGTACCAAGAGACCCAGTACTTC.

This clonotype has just a few counts. This chain joins TRBV6-1 and TRBJ2-1; D remains ambiguous. Trimming shortened V by 4 bases and J by 0 bases, and 13 bases separated the two germline ends. CDR1 and CDR2 (germline): MNHNS, SASEGT. CDR3 length equals 16 residues. The CDR3 region is CASSGRPRSSYNEQFF. The CDR3 region has the DNA TGTGCCAGCAGTGGGCGACCGCGAAGCTCCTACAATGAGCAGTTCTTC.

In its sample, this clonotype was seen once. The chain recombines TRBV20-1 with TRBJ2-1, with D tentatively TRBD2 (5 bases). Trimming pared 3 bases from V and 6 bases from J, leaving 18 bases between. The CDR3 has 15 amino acids. Germline V gene lookup returns CDR1 DFQATT and CDR2 SNEGSKA (reference sequence). Here the CDR3 reads CSAREEVTAGNEQFF. The CDR3 DNA reads as TGCAGTGCTAGGGAGGAAGTGACTGCTGGCAATGAGCAGTTCTTC.

In this sample, this clonotype turned up a few times. The V call is TRBV5-6, the J call TRBJ1-1; D perhaps matches TRBD1 (6 bases). The CDR3 is 15 amino acids. The V and J ends lost 2 bases and 7 bases respectively, with 18 bases between them. CDR1 and CDR2 from the germline V gene are SGHDT and YYEEEE. Written as DNA, the CDR3 is TGTGCCAGCAGCTTAAGGGGGATAAGGGACGTTGAAGCTTTCTTT. This translates into CASSLRGIRDVEAFF.

This clonotype was recorded many times. The rearrangement links TRBV20-1 to TRBJ2-1; TRBD2 agrees at 10 bases. Germline V gene data show CDR1 as DFQATT and CDR2 as SNEGSKA (reference sequence). The CDR3 is 15 amino acids. J was trimmed by 1 base and V by 7 bases; bases with no gene match: 7. The CDR3 here is CSVSGGTKSYNEQFF. DNA for the CDR3: TGCAGTGTTAGCGGGGGGACCAAATCCTACAATGAGCAGTTCTTC.

About this clonotype itself: The CDR3 does not end in the conserved phenylalanine or tryptophan, so this is likely a read error. The chain carries TRBV5-5 and TRBJ2-1, with D uncertain. Looked up from germline, CDR1 is SGHKS and CDR2 is YYEKEE (reference sequence). V was cut by 0 bases and J by 6 bases, with 13 bases left in between. The CDR3 totals 15 residues. CDR3 sequence: CASSLAYSQTNEQFN. CDR3 bases: TGTGCCAGCAGCTTGGCTTACTCCCAGACCAATGAGCAGTTCAAC.

At least ten counts were recorded for this clonotype. An end of the junction differs from the germline gene, which may be a read error. V gene TRBV5-6 combines with J gene TRBJ1-5, with no clear D. The germline gives CDR1 SGHDT, CDR2 YYEEEE. This CDR3 spans 13 amino acids. The CDR3 protein is CASSLGLNQPQNF. In DNA form, the CDR3 reads TGTGCCAGCAGCTTAGGCCTCAATCAGCCCCAGAATTTT.